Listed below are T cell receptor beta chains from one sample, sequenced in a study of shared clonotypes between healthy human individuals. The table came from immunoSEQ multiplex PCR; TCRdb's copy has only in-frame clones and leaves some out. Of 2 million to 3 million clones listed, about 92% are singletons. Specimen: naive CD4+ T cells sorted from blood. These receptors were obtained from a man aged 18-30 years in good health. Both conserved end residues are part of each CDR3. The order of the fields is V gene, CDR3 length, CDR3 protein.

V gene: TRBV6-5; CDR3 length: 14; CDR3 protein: CASSRTVSNQPQHF
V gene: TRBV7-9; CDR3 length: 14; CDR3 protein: CASSLVGGANEQFF
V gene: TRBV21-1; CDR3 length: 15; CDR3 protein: CASSKRGDSNQPQHF
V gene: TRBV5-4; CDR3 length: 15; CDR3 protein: CASSLGPGGAYEQYF
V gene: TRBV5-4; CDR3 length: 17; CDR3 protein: CASRTLRGASSYNEQFF
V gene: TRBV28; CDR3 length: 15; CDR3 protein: CASSPPGGLTYEQYF
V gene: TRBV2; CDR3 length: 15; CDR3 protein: CASSGGTGGNQPQHF
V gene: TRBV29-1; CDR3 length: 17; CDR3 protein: CSVAPAGLAGGLETQYF
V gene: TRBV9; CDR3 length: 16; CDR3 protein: CASSVAPQPSYNEQFF
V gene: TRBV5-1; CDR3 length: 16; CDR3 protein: CASSLALMAGDEKLFF
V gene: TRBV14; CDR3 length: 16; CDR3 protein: CASSSLTAGASYEQYF
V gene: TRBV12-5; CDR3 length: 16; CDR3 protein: CASGLSFARGEQTQYF
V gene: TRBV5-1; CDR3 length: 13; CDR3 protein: CASQPGTQETQYF
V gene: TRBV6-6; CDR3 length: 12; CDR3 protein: CASSQSFYEQYF
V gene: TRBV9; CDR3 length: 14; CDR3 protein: CASSVAATNEKLFF
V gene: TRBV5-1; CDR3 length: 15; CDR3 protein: CASSRNRAETDTQYF
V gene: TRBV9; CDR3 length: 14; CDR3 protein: CASSVTRHTDTQYF